These 25 T cell receptor beta chains were all obtained from the same sample, sequenced in a study of T cells in women clearing cervical HPV infection. The assay was immunoSEQ multiplex PCR, and TCRdb's table has in-frame clones only and misses some. This sample's clone table lists fewer than 35,000 clones. The sequencing sample was made of blood buffy coat. These receptors came from a woman between 18 and 69 years old with a cervical HPV16 infection that either progressed to CIN3+ or cleared (not recorded which).

On this clone: The CDR3 is cut off 3 residues early in the read; its end comes from the germline J gene. The rearrangement links TRBV5-4 to TRBJ2-7, with TRBD2 as a possible D gene (5 bases). CDR1 SGHNT and CDR2 YYREEE come from the germline V gene (reference sequence). Trimming took off 0 bases at V and 6 bases at J, with 7 bases between the two ends. CDR3 length: 12 amino acids. The CDR3: CASSLDSGEQYF. The DNA read from the CDR3 is TGTGCCAGCAGCTTGGACAGCGGCGAG.

A word on this clone: From the germline J gene comes the end of the CDR3, since the read stops 3 residues before it. This chain joins TRBV28 and TRBJ2-7; D call uncertain. Germline V lookup: CDR1 MDHEN, CDR2 SYDVKM. There are 11 residues in the CDR3. V lost 3 bases and J lost 4, with 4 bases in between. The part of the CDR3 DNA that was read is TGTGCCAGCAGTTTCCTATACGAG. It is translated as CASSFLYE. From start to end, the CDR3 is CASSFLYEQYF.

For this clone: The read gets to within 3 residues of the CDR3 end, and the germline J gene fills in the rest. This chain joins TRBV5-1 and TRBJ2-2, with D perhaps being TRBD1 or TRBD2 (6 bases each). CDR3 length: 15 residues. The germline V and J ends were trimmed by 0 bases and 3 bases, with 9 bases remaining between them. Germline CDR1 and CDR2: SGHRS and YFSETQ. CDR3 bases read: TGCGCCAGCAGCTTGGAGGGGGAGGACACCGGGGAG. This codes for CASSLEGEDTGE. Given in full, the CDR3 is CASSLEGEDTGELFF. Full variable domain (rest looked up from reference TRBV5-1 and TRBJ2-2): KAGVTQTPRYLIKTRGQQVTLSCSPISGHRSVSWYQQTPGQGLQFLFEYFSETQRNKGNFPGRFSGRQFSNSRSEMNVSTLELGDSALYLCASSLEGEDTGELFFGEGSRLTVL.

As to this clone: The read terminates 3 residues ahead of where the CDR3 ends, so the germline J gene completes it. The chain is built from TRBV20-1 and TRBJ2-7; D is undetermined. Germline CDR1 DFQATT, CDR2 SNEGSKA (reference sequence). This CDR3 has 13 residues. V was cut by 0 bases and J by 2 bases, with 8 bases left in between. The CDR3 is CSAREAIPYEQYF. The sequenced part of the CDR3 DNA is TGCAGTGCTAGAGAGGCCATTCCCTACGAG.

Points on this clone: Read coverage stops 3 residues before the CDR3 terminus; the germline J gene supplies the remainder. This chain joins TRBV28 and TRBJ1-2, with D possibly matching TRBD1 (6 bases). In germline, CDR1 is MDHEN, CDR2 SYDVKM. This CDR3 spans 12 amino acids. CDR3 DNA (partial): TGTGCCAGCAGTCCAGTGACAGGCTAC. Residues: CASSPVTGY. The CDR3 in its entirety is CASSPVTGYYTF.

With regard to this clone: With the read ending 3 residues before the CDR3 end, the germline J gene is used to fill in that end. The chain couples TRBV18 to TRBJ1-3, with D tentatively TRBD1 (6 bases). Trimming cost V 5 bases and J 0 bases, with 8 bases left between them. The CDR3 spans 14 residues. CDR1 is KGHSH and CDR2 is LQKENI in the germline V gene. Incomplete CDR3 DNA: TGTGCCAGCTCAGGGGGCCCCTCTGGAAACACC. As protein: CASSGGPSGNT. The complete CDR3 reads CASSGGPSGNTIYF.

In the case of this clone: The read comes to an end 3 residues before the CDR3 does, leaving the germline J gene to fill in the end. This chain uses TRBV20-1 with TRBJ2-7, with 11 positions matching TRBD2. The J segment lost 1 base and the V segment lost 6 bases, leaving 8 bases of the junction unmatched. The CDR3 is 15 residues long. Germline V gene data show CDR1 as DFQATT and CDR2 as SNEGSKA (reference sequence). CDR3 sequence: CSAILAGVLSYEQYF. Incomplete CDR3 DNA: TGCAGTGCGATACTAGCGGGAGTCCTATCCTACGAG.

In regard to this clone: The read ends 3 residues early relative to the CDR3; the germline J gene fills the gap. The genes are TRBV7-9 and TRBJ1-1; 8 bases map to TRBD1. CDR3 length equals 15 residues. The J segment lost 1 base and the V segment lost 4 bases, leaving 5 bases of the junction unmatched. Germline loops: CDR1 SEHNR, CDR2 FQNEAQ (reference sequence). The covered CDR3 bases are TGTGCCAGCAGCTCGACAGGGGCTGGGAACACTGAA. Protein sequence: CASSSTGAGNTE. The whole CDR3 is CASSSTGAGNTEAFF.

A remark on this clone: At one boundary the junction diverges from the germline segment, which might be a read error. The sequenced fragment ends 3 residues before the CDR3 boundary, so the rest is inferred from the germline J gene. Different DNA sequences within this sample yield the same CDR3. The chain couples TRBV29-1 to TRBJ1-3; TRBD1 aligns across 8 bases. CDR3 length: 14 amino acids. Germline V lookup: CDR1 SQVTM, CDR2 ANQGSEA. The CDR3 protein is CSVLTGDGGNTIYF. The part of the CDR3 DNA that was read is TGCAGCGTCCTGACAGGGGACGGTGGAAACACA. The whole variable domain, filled in from reference TRBV29-1 and TRBJ1-3, reads SAVISQKPSRDICQRGTSLTIQCQVDSQVTMMFWYRQQPGQSLTLIATANQGSEATYESGFVIDKFPISRPNLTFSTLTVSNMSPEDSSIYLCSVLTGDGGNTIYFGEGSWLTVV.

Concerning this clone: The read falls 3 residues short of the CDR3 end, and the missing part is taken from the germline J gene. The chain is built from TRBV2 and TRBJ2-4; the match to TRBD1 covers 10 bases. This CDR3 has 15 residues. Germline V CDR1 and CDR2: SNHLY, FYNNEI. The CDR3 loop is CASRLKTGGDYGQYF. CDR3 DNA, as far as it was read: TGTGCCAGCAGGCTTAAGACAGGGGGCGACTATGGT.

Regarding this clone: The CDR3 end lies 3 residues beyond the end of the read and is filled in from the germline J gene. The J gene is TRBJ1-1, the V gene TRBV7-9, with 9 nucleotides matching TRBD1. Looked up from germline, CDR1 is SEHNR and CDR2 is FQNEAQ (reference sequence). After removal of 7 bases from V and 4 bases from J, the junction contained 7 bases not matched to a gene. The CDR3 runs to 14 residues. The CDR3 bases that were read are TGTGCCAGCACCCTAGGGACAGGGAGCACTGAA. Residues: CASTLGTGSTE. The entire CDR3 protein is CASTLGTGSTEAFF.

With respect to this clone: The sequenced fragment ends 3 residues before the CDR3 boundary, so the rest is inferred from the germline J gene. The rearrangement uses TRBV12-5 and TRBJ1-2, with D tentatively TRBD1 (5 bases). Germline CDR1 reads LGHNT; CDR2 reads FRNRAP. There are 13 residues in the CDR3. The DNA read from the CDR3 is TGTGCTTCCGGAGGTTCAGCGGGAGGGGTC. It codes for CASGGSAGGV. The whole CDR3 sequence is CASGGSAGGVYTF.

A note on this clone: The CDR3 is cut off 3 residues early in the read; its end comes from the germline J gene. V usage is TRBV11-2 and J usage is TRBJ2-5; D remains unclear. Germline V gene sequence: CDR1 SGHAT, CDR2 FQNNGV. CDR3 size: 11 residues. The V end was cut by 5 bases, the J end by 7 bases, with 8 bases between. Partial CDR3 DNA: TGTGCCAGCAGCATTAGCTGGACC. Translation gives CASSISWT. The full CDR3 protein is CASSISWTQYF. Using reference TRBV11-2 and TRBJ2-5 for the parts outside the CDR3, the full variable domain is EAGVAQSPRYKIIEKRQSVAFWCNPISGHATLYWYQQILGQGPKLLIQFQNNGVVDDSQLPKDRFSAERLKGVDSTLKIQPAKLEDSAVYLCASSISWTQYFGPGTRLLVL.

As regards this clone: The read ends 3 residues shy of where the CDR3 ends; the end is completed using the germline J gene. V and J are TRBV6-4 and TRBJ2-3; 11 bases map to TRBD1. CDR1 MRHNA and CDR2 SNTAGT come from the germline V gene. The CDR3 sequence is 16 residues long. V was pared by 4 bases and J by 2 bases, with 5 bases of the junction left unmatched. CDR3 amino acids: CASSARGQGATDTQYF. The covered CDR3 bases are TGTGCCAGCAGTGCCCGCGGACAGGGGGCCACAGATACG.

The CDR3 protein is CSARQQTYGYTF. CDR3 bases read: TGCAGTGCTAGACAGCAGACATATGGC. The rearrangement joins TRBV20-1 to TRBJ1-2; D is unclear. The read halts 3 residues ahead of the CDR3 end, with the missing end drawn from the germline J gene. Per the germline V gene, CDR1 is DFQATT and CDR2 is SNEGSKA (reference sequence). Between the trimmed V and J ends, which lost 2 bases and 5 bases, there was a span of 9 bases. The CDR3 spans 12 residues.

Worth noting for this clone: The CDR3 end falls 3 residues outside the read, so it is completed with the germline J gene. J is TRBJ2-7 and V is TRBV7-6; 8 bases are shared with TRBD1. The CDR3 runs 14 residues. With V trimmed by 1 base and J by 6 bases, 5 bases remained unmatched. Germline values: CDR1 SGHVS, CDR2 FNYEAQ. CDR3 in amino acids: CASSLGGTGIEQYF. Incomplete CDR3 DNA: TGTGCCAGCAGCTTAGGGGGGACAGGCATCGAG.

Regarding this clone: Read data end 3 residues before the CDR3 end; the end is taken from the germline J gene. V and J are TRBV30 and TRBJ2-1; 10 bases are a match to TRBD2. The junction had 6 bases not matched to a gene; V was cut back by 4 bases and J by 3 bases. This CDR3 comprises 15 residues. From germline, CDR1 is GTSNPN and CDR2 SVGIG (reference sequence). The CDR3 bases that were read are TGTGCCTGGAAAATAGCGGGAGGAGGCTACAATGAG. Residues: CAWKIAGGGYNE. The complete CDR3 sequence is CAWKIAGGGYNEQFF.

Of note for this clone: The read stops 3 residues short of the end of the CDR3; the missing end is completed from the germline J gene. The chain recombines TRBV6-4 with TRBJ2-2; 8 bases align to TRBD2. There are 15 residues in the CDR3. CDR1 and CDR2 from the germline V gene are MRHNA and SNTAGT. Trimming removed 4 bases from V and 7 bases from J; junction bases left unmatched: 8. CDR3 DNA (partial): TGTGCCAGCAGTGGAGAGCGGGAGCAGAACGGGGAG. Translation: CASSGEREQNGE. The complete CDR3 protein is CASSGEREQNGELFF.

The CDR3 DNA, read in part, is TGTGCCAGCAGCTTTCAAACGGGGGGGTTCTTGACAGATACG. It specifies CASSFQTGGFLTDT. The full CDR3 protein reads CASSFQTGGFLTDTQYF. This chain joins TRBV13 and TRBJ2-3, with TRBD2 matching over 8 bases. Read sequence stops 3 residues before the CDR3 end, and the germline J gene provides the missing end. The germline CDR1 and CDR2 sequences are PRHDT and FYEKMQ (reference sequence). The CDR3 has 17 amino acids. J gave up 3 bases and V 3 bases, and 11 bases lay outside the gene matches. Together with reference TRBV13 and TRBJ2-3, the CDR3 gives the full variable domain: AAGVIQSPRHLIKEKRETATLKCYPIPRHDTVYWYQQGPGQDPQFLISFYEKMQSDKGSIPDRFSAQQFSDYHSELNMSSLELGDSALYFCASSFQTGGFLTDTQYFGPGTRLTVL.

CDR3 residues: CASSESSGGDEQYF. The covered CDR3 bases are TGTGCCAGCAGTGAATCCTCCGGGGGGGACGAG. The rearrangement links TRBV2 to TRBJ2-7; 8 nucleotides line up with TRBD2. The read falls 3 residues short of the CDR3 end, and the missing part is taken from the germline J gene. Germline V gives CDR1 SNHLY, CDR2 FYNNEI. After removal of 2 bases from V and 5 bases from J, the junction contained 5 bases not matched to a gene. This CDR3 comprises 14 residues.

For this clone: Read coverage stops 3 residues before the CDR3 terminus; the germline J gene supplies the remainder. The chain employs TRBV20-1 and TRBJ2-1; D gene unclear. V dropped 3 bases and J dropped 9 bases, with 15 bases sitting between them. CDR3 size: 13 residues. CDR1 DFQATT and CDR2 SNEGSKA come from the germline V gene (reference sequence). CDR3 DNA, as far as it was read: TGCAGTGCTAGTACCTTTGGGCCCGCTGAG. This gives the protein CSASTFGPAE. The CDR3 in full is CSASTFGPAEQFF.

As to this clone: The CDR3 end lies 3 residues beyond the end of the read and is filled in from the germline J gene. J is TRBJ2-3 and V is TRBV24-1; weak D call: TRBD1 (5 bases). CDR1 and CDR2 from the germline V gene are KGHDR and SFDVKD. Trimming pared 1 base from V and 4 bases from J, leaving 8 bases between. The CDR3 loop spans 14 amino acids. The CDR3 here is CATSDFDSPDTQYF. Incomplete CDR3 DNA: TGTGCCACCAGTGATTTCGACAGCCCAGATACG.

The CDR3 bases that were read are TGTGCCAGCAGCCCATCAGACAGGGAGATCACAGATACG. Residues: CASSPSDREITDT. In full, the CDR3 is CASSPSDREITDTQYF. This chain joins TRBV12-3 or TRBV12-4 and TRBJ2-3, with 7 bases fitting TRBD1. The CDR3 end lies 3 residues beyond the end of the read and is filled in from the germline J gene. This CDR3 region has 16 residues. Unmatched junction bases numbered 11, after V lost 6 bases and J lost 2 bases.

With respect to this clone: The observed sequence ends 3 residues before the CDR3 terminus, with the missing tail filled in from the germline J gene. The chain links TRBV7-2 to TRBJ2-7; a possible D gene is TRBD2 (6 bases). The germline V and J ends were trimmed by 1 base and 6 bases, with 10 bases remaining between them. Per germline, CDR1 SGHTA and CDR2 FQGNSA. The length of the CDR3 is 13 residues. The sequenced part of the CDR3 DNA is TGTGCCAGCAGCTTAGTGGGGGGTGGCGAG. Its translation: CASSLVGGGE. The whole CDR3 is CASSLVGGGEQYF.

On this clone itself: The CDR3 end is not reached by the read, which stops 3 residues before it; the germline J gene fills it in. V is TRBV20-1 and J is TRBJ1-2, with 7 bases fitting TRBD1. This CDR3 comprises 12 residues. CDR1 and CDR2 from the germline V gene are DFQATT and SNEGSKA (reference sequence). The DNA read from the CDR3 is TGCAGTGCTCCTCGGGACAGCCGGGGC. Amino acids: CSAPRDSRG. The CDR3 in full is CSAPRDSRGYTF.